A single sample is the source of the 22 T cell receptor beta chains below, sequenced in a study of blood T cell repertoires in COVID-19. The assay was immunoSEQ multiplex PCR, and TCRdb's table has in-frame clones only and misses some. The repertoire holds over 50,000 clones, with around 77% as singletons. What was sequenced was peripheral blood. These receptors were collected from a woman in her 70s with COVID-19, enrolled during active disease.

The CDR3 coding sequence is TGTGCCAGCAGCTTAGGTCGCAGGGACTTAAAAGAGACCCAGTACTTC. Translated: CASSLGRRDLKETQYF. The chain employs TRBV7-9 and TRBJ2-5; D might be TRBD2 (6 bases). The CDR3 loop spans 16 amino acids. Germline lookup yields CDR1 SEHNR and CDR2 FQNEAQ (reference sequence). Trimming removed 1 base at V and 3 bases at J, with 15 bases between.

The chain carries TRBV2 and TRBJ2-1; 12 bases fit TRBD2. The CDR3 totals 15 residues. In germline, CDR1 is SNHLY, CDR2 FYNNEI. The V and J ends lost 7 bases and 8 bases, in that order; junction bases with no gene match: 9. The CDR3 region is CASKFLAGGPYEQFF. The DNA for the CDR3 is TGTGCCAGCAAATTCCTAGCGGGAGGGCCGTATGAGCAGTTCTTC.

V usage is TRBV6-6 and J usage is TRBJ2-7; TRBD2 might be the D (5 bases). V dropped 4 bases and J dropped 0 bases, with 7 bases sitting between them. This CDR3 is 13 amino acids long. CDR1 MNHNY and CDR2 SVGAGI come from the germline V gene (reference sequence). CDR3 DNA sequence: TGTGCCAGCAGTTCCGGGAACTCCTACGAGCAGTACGTC. Its protein product is CASSSGNSYEQYV.

The chain is built from TRBV5-6 and TRBJ2-2, with D tentatively TRBD1 (5 bases). V gave up 4 bases and J gave up 8 bases, with 12 bases separating them. The length of the CDR3 is 13 residues. The germline V gene has CDR1 SGHDT and CDR2 YYEEEE. CDR3 sequence (DNA): TGTGCCAGCAGCCCGACAGATCGGGGGGAGCTGTTTTTT. Residues: CASSPTDRGELFF. The full variable domain, with the rest looked up from reference TRBV5-6 and TRBJ2-2, is DAGVTQSPTHLIKTRGQQVTLRCSPKSGHDTVSWYQQALGQGPQFIFQYYEEEERQRGNFPDRFSGHQFPNYSSELNVNALLLGDSALYLCASSPTDRGELFFGEGSRLTVL.

The sample holds a few counts of this clone. The chain recombines TRBV7-9 with TRBJ1-3; TRBD1 might be the D (5 bases). The CDR3 runs 15 residues. V lost 3 bases and J lost 0, with 9 bases in between. Germline V gene lookup returns CDR1 SEHNR and CDR2 FQNEAQ (reference sequence). The CDR3 is CASSFGHNSGNTIYF. In DNA form, the CDR3 reads TGTGCCAGCAGCTTCGGACATAACTCTGGAAACACCATATATTTT.

This chain joins TRBV29-1 and TRBJ2-7; D is possibly TRBD2 (5 bases). Deletions cut 3 bases from V and 3 bases from J, with 15 bases between. From germline, CDR1 is SQVTM and CDR2 ANQGSEA. The CDR3 length is 14 residues. The CDR3 region has the DNA TGCAGCGTTGAGTATGCCGGGAAGGGCTACGAGCAGTACTTC. Translation gives CSVEYAGKGYEQYF.

This clone was counted a single time. This sequence joins TRBV4-3 and TRBJ2-1, with 7 positions matching TRBD2. Germline V gene data show CDR1 as LGHNA and CDR2 as YSLEER. The CDR3 runs to 16 residues. The J segment lost 3 bases and the V segment lost 4 bases, leaving 9 bases of the junction unmatched. The CDR3 DNA reads TGCGCCAGCAGCCCGTATCCCGGGACTAACTACAATGAGCAGTTCTTC. This gives the protein CASSPYPGTNYNEQFF.

V usage is TRBV19 and J usage is TRBJ2-7, with 7 positions matching TRBD1. This CDR3 is 13 amino acids long. From germline, CDR1 is LNHDA and CDR2 SQIVND (reference sequence). The V and J ends lost 5 bases and 3 bases, in that order; junction bases with no gene match: 4. The CDR3 is CASSLRQGYEQYF. The CDR3, as DNA: TGTGCCAGTAGTCTCCGACAGGGCTACGAGCAGTACTTC.

The CDR3 DNA follows: TGTGCCAGCGGCCGCCGGGACACTGAAGCTTTCTTT. It codes for CASGRRDTEAFF. The J gene is TRBJ1-1, the V gene TRBV6-6; no clear D. From germline, CDR1 is MNHNY and CDR2 SVGAGI (reference sequence). The CDR3 has 12 amino acids. Trimming shortened V by 8 bases and J by 3 bases, and 10 bases separated the two germline ends.

The chain employs TRBV10-3 and TRBJ1-1, with a tentative D call TRBD1 (6 bases). The CDR3 has 12 amino acids. Germline-derived CDR1 and CDR2 are ENHRY and SYGVKD. Trimming removed 11 bases at V and 7 bases at J, with 17 bases between. The CDR3 region has the DNA TGTGCCTCCGGGGGGGGCTTGGTTGAAGCTTTCTTT. This sequence encodes CASGGGLVEAFF.

The rearrangement joins TRBV27 to TRBJ1-1; 7 nucleotides agree with TRBD1. With V trimmed by 3 bases and J by 0 bases, 7 bases remained unmatched. From germline, CDR1 is MNHEY and CDR2 SMNVEV (reference sequence). The CDR3 runs 16 residues. The CDR3 nucleotides are TGTGCCAGCAGTTTTCGGAGGGACAGCTTGAACACTGAAGCTTTCTTT. Translated: CASSFRRDSLNTEAFF.

This chain links TRBV7-9 with TRBJ1-2, with TRBD1 matching 8 bases. The germline V gene has CDR1 SEHNR and CDR2 FQNEAQ (reference sequence). The CDR3 has 14 amino acids. V shed 5 bases, J shed 2 bases, and the junction held 4 bases outside the gene matches. CDR3 sequence reads: CASSDDRGNYGYTF. CDR3 DNA sequence: TGTGCCAGCAGCGACGACAGGGGAAACTATGGCTACACCTTC. Supplemented by reference TRBV7-9 and TRBJ1-2, the full variable domain reads DTGVSQNPRHKITKRGQNVTFRCDPISEHNRLYWYRQTLGQGPEFLTYFQNEAQLEKSRLLSDRFSAERPKGSFSTLEIQRTEQGDSAMYLCASSDDRGNYGYTFGSGTRLTVV.

This clone was observed a single time. The CDR3: CASSVADRGRRTDTQYF. DNA of the CDR3: TGTGCCAGCAGCGTAGCCGACAGGGGGCGCCGCACAGATACGCAGTATTTT. The chain links TRBV9 to TRBJ2-3, with 10 nucleotides matching TRBD1. This CDR3 has 17 amino acids. The germline gives CDR1 SGDLS, CDR2 YYNGEE. V was pared by 0 bases and J by 1 base, with 5 bases of the junction left unmatched.

The CDR3 here is CASSYPTGGTYEQYF. The CDR3 DNA follows: TGTGCCAGCAGCTACCCGACGGGGGGAACCTACGAGCAGTACTTC. The chain combines TRBV11-2 with TRBJ2-7, with TRBD2 matching 7 bases. The CDR3 covers 15 residues. Germline values: CDR1 SGHAT, CDR2 FQNNGV. V lost 4 bases and J lost 2; bases outside the gene matches: 8.

CDR3 in amino acids: CASSGPTDTQYF. Here the CDR3 DNA reads TGTGCCAGCAGCGGCCCCACAGATACGCAGTATTTT. The rearrangement uses TRBV3-1 (or the pseudogene TRBV3-2) and TRBJ2-3; D is unclear. CDR1 is LGHDT and CDR2 is YNNKEL in the germline V gene (reference sequence). Trimming pared 5 bases from V and 2 bases from J, leaving 5 bases between. There are 12 residues in the CDR3.

V and J are TRBV20-1 and TRBJ2-5, with a weak D call TRBD2 (5 bases). This CDR3 comprises 10 residues. Germline V gene lookup returns CDR1 DFQATT and CDR2 SNEGSKA (reference sequence). V was pared by 7 bases and J by 5 bases, with 8 bases between. The CDR3 DNA follows: TGCAGTGGAGGGTTCGAGACCCAGTACTTC. It translates to CSGGFETQYF.

CDR3 DNA sequence: TGTGCCAGCAGTTTCCAGGCCAGGGCTGGGACTAATGAAAAACTGTTTTTT. Amino acid sequence: CASSFQARAGTNEKLFF. V gene TRBV27 combines with J gene TRBJ1-4; D possibly corresponds to TRBD1 (5 bases). CDR3 length equals 17 residues. Trimming shortened V by 3 bases and J by 2 bases, and 16 bases separated the two germline ends. The germline gives CDR1 MNHEY, CDR2 SMNVEV (reference sequence).

CDR3 bases: TGTGCCAGCAGCCCCACAACTAATGGCTACACCTTC. Its protein is CASSPTTNGYTF. This sequence joins TRBV7-9 and TRBJ1-2; D not resolved. From germline, CDR1 is SEHNR and CDR2 FQNEAQ (reference sequence). The CDR3 runs 12 residues. V lost 5 bases to trimming and J lost 6 bases, with 10 bases between them.

V and J are TRBV7-6 and TRBJ2-1; tentative D call: TRBD1 (7 bases). This CDR3 is 15 amino acids long. Germline V gene sequence: CDR1 SGHVS, CDR2 FNYEAQ. Trimming left V 5 bases short and J 8 bases short, with 19 bases between. CDR3: CASSQRQGAGDEQFF. In DNA form, the CDR3 reads TGTGCCAGCAGCCAACGACAGGGAGCGGGCGATGAGCAGTTCTTC.

CDR3 sequence reads: CASSPGTSSYEQYV. Written as DNA, the CDR3 is TGTGCCAGCTCACCCGGAACTAGCTCCTACGAGCAGTACGTC. The V and J genes are TRBV18 and TRBJ2-7; a possible D gene is TRBD2 (5 bases). This CDR3 region has 14 residues. Trimming removed 3 bases from V and 0 bases from J, with 9 bases in between. Germline-derived CDR1 and CDR2 are KGHSH and LQKENI.

The rearrangement joins TRBV11-2 to TRBJ2-3; 7 bases line up with TRBD2. Per the germline V gene, CDR1 is SGHAT and CDR2 is FQNNGV. CDR3 length: 13 amino acids. V was pared by 4 bases and J by 3 bases, with 1 base of the junction left unmatched. This CDR3 reads CASSWEGTDTQYF. For the CDR3, the DNA is TGTGCCAGCAGCTGGGAGGGGACAGATACGCAGTATTTT.

Turning to this clone: Without the conserved terminal phenylalanine or tryptophan, this CDR3 likely stems from a read error. Because the CDR3's place on the DNA is in doubt, the DNA is left out and the CDR3 is given as listed by TCRdb. The chain carries TRBV15 and TRBJ2-3; TRBD1 is taken as the D call from the table, unchecked against the DNA. 12 amino acids form the CDR3, both terminal residues included. The germline gives CDR1 LNHNV, CDR2 YYDKDF (reference sequence). The CDR3: CATSRGGRAPRV.